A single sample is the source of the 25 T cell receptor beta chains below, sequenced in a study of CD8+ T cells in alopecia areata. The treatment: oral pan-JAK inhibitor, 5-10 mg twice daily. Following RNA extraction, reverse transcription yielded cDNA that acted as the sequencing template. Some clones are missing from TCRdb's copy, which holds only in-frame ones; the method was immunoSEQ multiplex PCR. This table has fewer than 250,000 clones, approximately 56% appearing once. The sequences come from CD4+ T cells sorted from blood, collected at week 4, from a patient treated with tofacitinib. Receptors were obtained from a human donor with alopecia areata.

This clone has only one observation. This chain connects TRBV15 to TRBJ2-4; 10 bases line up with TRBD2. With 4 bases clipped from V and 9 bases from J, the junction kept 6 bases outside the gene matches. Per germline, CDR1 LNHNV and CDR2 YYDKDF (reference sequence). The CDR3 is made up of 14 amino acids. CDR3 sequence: CATSTSGSHGIQYF. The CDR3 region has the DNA TGTGCCACCAGCACTAGCGGGAGTCACGGCATTCAGTACTTC.

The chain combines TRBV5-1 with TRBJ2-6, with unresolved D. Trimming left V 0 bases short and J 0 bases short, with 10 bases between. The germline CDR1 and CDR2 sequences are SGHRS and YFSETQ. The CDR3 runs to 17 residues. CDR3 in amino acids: CASSLVSLSSGANVLTF. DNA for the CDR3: TGCGCCAGCAGCTTGGTGAGTCTGAGCTCTGGGGCCAACGTCCTGACTTTC.

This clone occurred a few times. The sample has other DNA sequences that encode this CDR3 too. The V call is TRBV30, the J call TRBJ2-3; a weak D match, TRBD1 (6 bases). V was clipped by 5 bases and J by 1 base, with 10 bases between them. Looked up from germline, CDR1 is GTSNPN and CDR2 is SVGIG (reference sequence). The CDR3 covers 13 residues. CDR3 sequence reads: CAWSGGGTDTQYF. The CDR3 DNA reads TGTGCCTGGTCTGGGGGCGGCACAGATACGCAGTATTTT.

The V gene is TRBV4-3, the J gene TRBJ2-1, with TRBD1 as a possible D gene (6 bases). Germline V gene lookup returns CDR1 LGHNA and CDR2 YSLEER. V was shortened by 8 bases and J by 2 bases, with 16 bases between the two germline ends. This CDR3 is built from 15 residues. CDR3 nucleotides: TGCGCCAGCGCAAACAGGGAAGGGGCCTACAATGAGCAGTTCTTC. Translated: CASANREGAYNEQFF.

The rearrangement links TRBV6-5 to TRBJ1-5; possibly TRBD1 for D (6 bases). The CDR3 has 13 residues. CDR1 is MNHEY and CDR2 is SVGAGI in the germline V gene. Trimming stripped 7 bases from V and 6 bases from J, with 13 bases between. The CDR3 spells CASTQKGGQPQHF. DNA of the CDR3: TGTGCCAGCACCCAAAAGGGGGGTCAGCCCCAGCATTTT.

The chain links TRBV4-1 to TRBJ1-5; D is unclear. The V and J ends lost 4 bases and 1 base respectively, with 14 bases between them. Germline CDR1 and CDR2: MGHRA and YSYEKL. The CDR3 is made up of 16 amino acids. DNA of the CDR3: TGCGCCAGCAGCCCCCGTTTGGATGACAGCAATCAGCCCCAGCATTTT. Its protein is CASSPRLDDSNQPQHF.

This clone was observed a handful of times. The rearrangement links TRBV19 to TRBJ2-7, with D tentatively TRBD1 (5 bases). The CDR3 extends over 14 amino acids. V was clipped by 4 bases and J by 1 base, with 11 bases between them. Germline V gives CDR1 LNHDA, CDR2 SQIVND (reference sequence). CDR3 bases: TGTGCCAGTAGTACAGCGCGGACATCCTACGAGCAGTACTTC. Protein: CASSTARTSYEQYF.

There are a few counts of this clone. CDR3 in amino acids: CASSTSGRSFDEQFF. The CDR3 nucleotides read TGTGCCAGCAGTACTAGCGGGAGGTCTTTCGATGAGCAGTTCTTC. The chain recombines TRBV6-5 with TRBJ2-1, with 12 nucleotides matching TRBD2. V dropped 5 bases and J dropped 8; count of bases not matched to a gene: 7. This CDR3 comprises 15 residues. Looked up from germline, CDR1 is MNHEY and CDR2 is SVGAGI.

The CDR3, as DNA: TGTGCCAGCAGCTTAGAGGGGGGACGACAGCCCCAGCATTTT. It is translated as CASSLEGGRQPQHF. The V call is TRBV7-9, the J call TRBJ1-5; TRBD1 might be the D (6 bases). Germline lookup yields CDR1 SEHNR and CDR2 FQNEAQ (reference sequence). Trimming cost V 1 base and J 7 bases, with 11 bases left between them. This CDR3 spans 14 amino acids.

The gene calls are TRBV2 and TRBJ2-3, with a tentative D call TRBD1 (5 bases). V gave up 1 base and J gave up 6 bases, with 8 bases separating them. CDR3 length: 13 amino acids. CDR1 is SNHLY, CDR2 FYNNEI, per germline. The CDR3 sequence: CASSEDHRDTQYF. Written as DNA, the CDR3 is TGTGCCAGCAGTGAAGACCACAGGGATACGCAGTATTTT.

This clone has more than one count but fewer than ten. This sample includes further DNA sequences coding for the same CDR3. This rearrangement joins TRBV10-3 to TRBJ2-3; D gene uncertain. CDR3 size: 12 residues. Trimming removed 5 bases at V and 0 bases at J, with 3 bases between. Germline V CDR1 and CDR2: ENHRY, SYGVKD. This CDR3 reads CAISLSTDTQYF. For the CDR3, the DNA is TGTGCCATCAGTTTGAGCACAGATACGCAGTATTTT.

CDR3 nucleotides: TGCGCCAGCATCACCCCCAAGCCCCCGGTTGGCAATGAGCAGTTCTTC. Translating gives CASITPKPPVGNEQFF. V gene TRBV23-1 combines with J gene TRBJ2-1; no definite D call. TRBV23-1 is designated an ORF whose function remains uncertain. This CDR3 region has 16 residues. Trimming took off 7 bases at V and 6 bases at J, with 22 bases between the two ends.

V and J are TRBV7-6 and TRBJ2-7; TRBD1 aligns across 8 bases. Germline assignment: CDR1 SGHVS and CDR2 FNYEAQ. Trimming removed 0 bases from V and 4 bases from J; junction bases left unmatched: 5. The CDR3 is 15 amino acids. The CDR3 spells CASSLAAGGSYEQYF. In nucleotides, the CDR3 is TGTGCCAGCAGCTTAGCGGCAGGGGGCTCATACGAGCAGTACTTC.

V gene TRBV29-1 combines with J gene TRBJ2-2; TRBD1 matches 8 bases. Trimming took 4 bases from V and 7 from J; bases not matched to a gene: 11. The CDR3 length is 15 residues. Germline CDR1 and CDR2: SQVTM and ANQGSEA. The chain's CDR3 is CSVGVETGAIGELFF. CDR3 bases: TGCAGCGTTGGTGTGGAGACAGGGGCAATCGGGGAGCTGTTTTTT.

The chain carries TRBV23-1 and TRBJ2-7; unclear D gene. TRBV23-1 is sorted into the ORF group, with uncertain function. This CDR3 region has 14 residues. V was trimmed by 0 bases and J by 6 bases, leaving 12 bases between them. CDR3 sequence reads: CASSQSRASREQYF. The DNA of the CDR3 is TGCGCCAGCAGTCAATCGAGAGCATCCCGCGAGCAGTACTTC.

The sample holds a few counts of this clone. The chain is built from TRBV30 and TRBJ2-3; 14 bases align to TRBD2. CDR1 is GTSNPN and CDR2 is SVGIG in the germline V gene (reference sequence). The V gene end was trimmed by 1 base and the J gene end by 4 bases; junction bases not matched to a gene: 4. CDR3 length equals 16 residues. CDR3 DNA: TGTGCCTGGAGTGCGGGACTAGCGGGAGCACCAGATACGCAGTATTTT. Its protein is CAWSAGLAGAPDTQYF.

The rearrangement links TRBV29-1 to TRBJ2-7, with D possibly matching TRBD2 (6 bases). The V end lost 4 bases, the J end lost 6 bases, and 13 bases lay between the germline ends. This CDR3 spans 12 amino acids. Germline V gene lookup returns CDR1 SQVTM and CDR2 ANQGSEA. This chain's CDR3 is CSVVGGSAEQYF. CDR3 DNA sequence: TGCAGCGTTGTTGGAGGGAGTGCCGAGCAGTACTTC.

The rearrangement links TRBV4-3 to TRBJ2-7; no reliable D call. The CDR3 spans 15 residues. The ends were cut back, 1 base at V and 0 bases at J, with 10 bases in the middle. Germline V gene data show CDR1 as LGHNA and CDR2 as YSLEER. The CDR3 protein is CASSQVRQSSYEQYF. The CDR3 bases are TGCGCCAGCAGCCAAGTAAGGCAGAGCTCCTACGAGCAGTACTTC.

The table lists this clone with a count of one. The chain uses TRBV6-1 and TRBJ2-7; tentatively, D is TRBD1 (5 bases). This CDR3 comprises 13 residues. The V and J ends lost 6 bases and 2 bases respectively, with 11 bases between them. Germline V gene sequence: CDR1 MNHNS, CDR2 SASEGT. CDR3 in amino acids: CASSHDSPYEQYF. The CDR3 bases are TGTGCCAGCAGCCATGACAGTCCCTACGAGCAGTACTTC.

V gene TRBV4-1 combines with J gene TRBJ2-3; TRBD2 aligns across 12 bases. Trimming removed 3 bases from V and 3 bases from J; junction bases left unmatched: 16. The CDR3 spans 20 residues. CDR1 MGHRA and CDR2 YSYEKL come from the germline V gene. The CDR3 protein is CASSQYLHTGTSGSTDTQYF. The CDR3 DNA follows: TGCGCCAGCAGCCAGTATCTCCATACCGGGACTAGCGGGTCTACAGATACGCAGTATTTT.

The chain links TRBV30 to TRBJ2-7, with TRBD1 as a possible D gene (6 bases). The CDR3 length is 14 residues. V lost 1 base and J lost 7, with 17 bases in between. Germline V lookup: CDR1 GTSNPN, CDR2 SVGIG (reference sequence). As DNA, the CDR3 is TGTGCCTGGAGTGGTTCCACTTTAAGGGGGGAGCAGTACTTC. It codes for CAWSGSTLRGEQYF. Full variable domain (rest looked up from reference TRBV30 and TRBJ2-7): SQTIHQWPATLVQPVGSPLSLECTVEGTSNPNLYWYRQAAGRGLQLLFYSVGIGQISSEVPQNLSASRPQDRQFILSSKKLLLSDSGFYLCAWSGSTLRGEQYFGPGTRLTVT.

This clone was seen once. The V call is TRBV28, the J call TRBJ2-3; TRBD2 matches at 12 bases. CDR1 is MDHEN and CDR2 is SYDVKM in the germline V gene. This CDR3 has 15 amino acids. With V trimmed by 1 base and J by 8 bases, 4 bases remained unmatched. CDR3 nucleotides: TGTGCCAGCAGTTTATCGACTAGCGGGAGAATTACGCAGTATTTT. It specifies CASSLSTSGRITQYF.

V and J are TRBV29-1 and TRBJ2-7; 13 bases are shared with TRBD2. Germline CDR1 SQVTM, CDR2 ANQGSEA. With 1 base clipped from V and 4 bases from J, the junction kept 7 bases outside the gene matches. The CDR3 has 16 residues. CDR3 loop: CSVEAPGTSGIYEQYF. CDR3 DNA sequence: TGCAGCGTTGAAGCTCCGGGGACTAGCGGGATTTACGAGCAGTACTTC.

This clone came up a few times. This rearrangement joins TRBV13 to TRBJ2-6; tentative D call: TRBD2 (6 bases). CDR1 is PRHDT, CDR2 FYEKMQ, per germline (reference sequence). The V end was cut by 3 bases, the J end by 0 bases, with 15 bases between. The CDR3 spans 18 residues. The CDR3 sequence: CASSFSPGESSGANVLTF. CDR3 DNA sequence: TGTGCCAGCAGCTTCAGTCCGGGAGAAAGCTCTGGGGCCAACGTCCTGACTTTC. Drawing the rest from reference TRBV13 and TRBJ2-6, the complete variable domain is AAGVIQSPRHLIKEKRETATLKCYPIPRHDTVYWYQQGPGQDPQFLISFYEKMQSDKGSIPDRFSAQQFSDYHSELNMSSLELGDSALYFCASSFSPGESSGANVLTFGAGSRLTVL.

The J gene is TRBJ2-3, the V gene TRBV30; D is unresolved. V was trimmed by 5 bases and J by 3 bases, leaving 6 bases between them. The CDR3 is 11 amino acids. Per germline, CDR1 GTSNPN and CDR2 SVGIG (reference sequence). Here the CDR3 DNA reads TGTGCCTGGGATTGGACAGATACGCAGTATTTT. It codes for CAWDWTDTQYF.